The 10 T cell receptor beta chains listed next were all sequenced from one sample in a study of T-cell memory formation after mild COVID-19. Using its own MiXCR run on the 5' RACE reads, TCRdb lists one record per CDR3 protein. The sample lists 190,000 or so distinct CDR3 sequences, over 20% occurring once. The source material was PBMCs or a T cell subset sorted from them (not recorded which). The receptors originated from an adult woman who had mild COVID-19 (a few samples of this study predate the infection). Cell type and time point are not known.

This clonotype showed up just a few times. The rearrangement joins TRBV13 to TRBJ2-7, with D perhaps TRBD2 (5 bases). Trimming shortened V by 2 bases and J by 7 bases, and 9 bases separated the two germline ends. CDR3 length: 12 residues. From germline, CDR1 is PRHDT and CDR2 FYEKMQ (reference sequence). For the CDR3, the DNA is TGTGCCAGCAGCTTAAGCTCGGGGGAGCAGTACTTC. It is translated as CASSLSSGEQYF.

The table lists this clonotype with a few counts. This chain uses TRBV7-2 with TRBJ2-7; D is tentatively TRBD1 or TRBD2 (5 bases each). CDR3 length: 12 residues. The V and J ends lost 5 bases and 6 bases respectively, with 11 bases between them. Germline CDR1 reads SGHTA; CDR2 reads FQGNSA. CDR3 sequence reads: CASSPRGGEQYF. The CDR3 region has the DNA TGTGCCAGCAGCCCGAGGGGCGGCGAGCAGTACTTC.

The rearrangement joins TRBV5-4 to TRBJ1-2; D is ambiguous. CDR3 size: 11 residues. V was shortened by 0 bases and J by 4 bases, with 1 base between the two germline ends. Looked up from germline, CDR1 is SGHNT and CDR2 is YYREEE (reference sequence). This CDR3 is CASSLAYGYTF. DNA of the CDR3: TGTGCCAGCAGCTTGGCCTATGGCTACACCTTC. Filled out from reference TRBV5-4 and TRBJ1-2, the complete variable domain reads ETGVTQSPTHLIKTRGQQVTLRCSSQSGHNTVSWYQQALGQGPQFIFQYYREEENGRGNFPPRFSGLQFPNYSSELNVNALELDDSALYLCASSLAYGYTFGSGTRLTVV.

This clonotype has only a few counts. The CDR3 sequence: CSARGLSGLTTEAFF. The CDR3 nucleotides read TGCAGTGCTAGGGGACTAAGTGGCCTAACCACTGAAGCTTTCTTT. This chain joins TRBV20-1 and TRBJ1-1; TRBD1 might be the D (5 bases). The CDR3 is 15 residues long. Germline CDR1 reads DFQATT; CDR2 reads SNEGSKA (reference sequence). V was clipped by 3 bases and J by 4 bases, with 18 bases between them.

The CDR3 loop is CASSYVRDRVLGIYEQFF. CDR3 nucleotides: TGTGCCAGCTCTTACGTCCGGGACAGGGTTTTGGGTATATATGAGCAGTTCTTC. J is TRBJ2-1 and V is TRBV28; 9 nucleotides agree with TRBD1. CDR3 length equals 18 residues. J gave up 8 bases and V 8 bases, and 22 bases lay outside the gene matches. Germline lookup yields CDR1 MDHEN and CDR2 SYDVKM.

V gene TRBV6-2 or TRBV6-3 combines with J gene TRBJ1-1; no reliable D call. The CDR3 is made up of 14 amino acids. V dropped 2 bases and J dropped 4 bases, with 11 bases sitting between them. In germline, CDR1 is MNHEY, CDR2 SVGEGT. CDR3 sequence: CASSYHQGSTEAFF. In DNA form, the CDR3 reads TGTGCCAGCAGTTACCACCAAGGCTCCACTGAAGCTTTCTTT.

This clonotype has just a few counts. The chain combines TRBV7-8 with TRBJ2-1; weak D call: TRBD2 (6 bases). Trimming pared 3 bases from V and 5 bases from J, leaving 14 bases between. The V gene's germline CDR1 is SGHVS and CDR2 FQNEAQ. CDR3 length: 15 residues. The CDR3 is CASSFSGWNDNEQFF. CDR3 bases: TGTGCCAGCAGCTTTAGCGGTTGGAACGACAATGAGCAGTTCTTC.

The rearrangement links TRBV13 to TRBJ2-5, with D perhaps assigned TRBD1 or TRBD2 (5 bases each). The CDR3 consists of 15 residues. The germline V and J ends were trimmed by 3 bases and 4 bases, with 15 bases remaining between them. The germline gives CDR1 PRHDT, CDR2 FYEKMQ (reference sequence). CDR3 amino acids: CASSLGGGARETQYF. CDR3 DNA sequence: TGTGCCAGCAGCTTGGGTGGGGGTGCCAGAGAGACCCAGTACTTC.

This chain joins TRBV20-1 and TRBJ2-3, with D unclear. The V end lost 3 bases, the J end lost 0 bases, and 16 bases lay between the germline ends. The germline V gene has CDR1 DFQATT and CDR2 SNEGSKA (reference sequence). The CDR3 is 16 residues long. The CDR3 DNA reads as TGCAGTGCTAGTACCTCCGTTGAATCTAGCACAGATACGCAGTATTTT. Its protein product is CSASTSVESSTDTQYF.

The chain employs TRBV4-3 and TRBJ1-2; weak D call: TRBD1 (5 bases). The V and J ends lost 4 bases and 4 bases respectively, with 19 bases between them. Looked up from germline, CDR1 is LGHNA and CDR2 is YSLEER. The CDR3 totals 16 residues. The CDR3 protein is CASSRGREGTAYGYTF. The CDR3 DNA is TGCGCCAGCAGCCGAGGCCGGGAAGGGACTGCCTATGGCTACACCTTC.